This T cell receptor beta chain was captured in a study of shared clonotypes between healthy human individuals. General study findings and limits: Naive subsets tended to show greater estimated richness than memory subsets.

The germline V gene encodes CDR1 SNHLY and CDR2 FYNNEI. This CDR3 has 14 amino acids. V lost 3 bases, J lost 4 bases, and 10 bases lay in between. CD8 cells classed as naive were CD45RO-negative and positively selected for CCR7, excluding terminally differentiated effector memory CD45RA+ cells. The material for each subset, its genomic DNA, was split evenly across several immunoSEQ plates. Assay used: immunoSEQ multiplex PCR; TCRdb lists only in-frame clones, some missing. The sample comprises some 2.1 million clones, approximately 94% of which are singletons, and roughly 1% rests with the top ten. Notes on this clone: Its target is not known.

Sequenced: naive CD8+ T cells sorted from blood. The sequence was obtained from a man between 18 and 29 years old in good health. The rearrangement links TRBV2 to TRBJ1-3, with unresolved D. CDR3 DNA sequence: TGTGCCAGCAGTGACCTTAATGGAGGAAACACCATATATTTT. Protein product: CASSDLNGGNTIYF.